This T cell receptor (beta chain) was observed in a study of T cells in Graves' hyperthyroidism and ophthalmopathy. At the level of the study: Blood was drawn when the patient was first diagnosed and still untreated. Overall study results and limits: Ophthalmopathy could be told apart from stable hyperthyroidism with a 13 V-J model. The blood repertoire included most of the expanded thyroid clonotypes above 0.001.

TCR beta CDR3 sequences were amplified from RNA transcripts. First-round RT-PCR with HTBI primers amplified the TCR CDR3 region. TCRdb re-derived calls from the multiplex PCR reads in MiXCR, one entry per CDR3 protein. The data contain approximately 400,000 distinct CDR3 sequences, approximately 15% of them singletons. Comment on this clonotype: Antigen specificity is unknown.

Pregnant or lactating patients were excluded, as were those with uncontrolled infection or other autoimmune disease. Germline V gene sequence: CDR1 SGHAT, CDR2 FQDESV (reference sequence). V dropped 3 bases and J dropped 2 bases, with 9 bases sitting between them. The CDR3 is 14 amino acids. The sample was blood. The chain couples TRBV11-1 to TRBJ2-3; D uncertain. This TCR came from a young woman with Graves' hyperthyroidism. The CDR3 DNA reads TGTGCCAGCAGCTTGCGGAAAACCACAGATACGCAGTATTTT. Amino acids: CASSLRKTTDTQYF.